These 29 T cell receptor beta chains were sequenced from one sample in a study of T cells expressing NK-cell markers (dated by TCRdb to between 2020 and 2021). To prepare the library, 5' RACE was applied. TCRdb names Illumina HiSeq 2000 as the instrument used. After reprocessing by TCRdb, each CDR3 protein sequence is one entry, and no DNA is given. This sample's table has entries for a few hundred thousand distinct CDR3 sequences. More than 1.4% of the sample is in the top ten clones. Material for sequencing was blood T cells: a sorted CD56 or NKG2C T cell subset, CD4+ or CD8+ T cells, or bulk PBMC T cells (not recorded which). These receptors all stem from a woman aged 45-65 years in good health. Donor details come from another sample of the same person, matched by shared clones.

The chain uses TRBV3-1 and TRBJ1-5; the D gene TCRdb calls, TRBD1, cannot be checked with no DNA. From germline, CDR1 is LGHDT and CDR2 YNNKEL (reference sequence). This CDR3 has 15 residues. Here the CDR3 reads CASSQGQLPNQPQHF.

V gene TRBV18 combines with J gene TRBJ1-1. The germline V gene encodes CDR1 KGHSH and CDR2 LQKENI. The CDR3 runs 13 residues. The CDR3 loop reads CASSLSDATEAFF. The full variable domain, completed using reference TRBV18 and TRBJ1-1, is NAGVMQNPRHLVRRRGQEARLRCSPMKGHSHVYWYRQLPEEGLKFMVYLQKENIIDESGMPKERFSAEFPKEGPSILRIQQVVRGDSAAYFCASSLSDATEAFFGQGTRLTVV.

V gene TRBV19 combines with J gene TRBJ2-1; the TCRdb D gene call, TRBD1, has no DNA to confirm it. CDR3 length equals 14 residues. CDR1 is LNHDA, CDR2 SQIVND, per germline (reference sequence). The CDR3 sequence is CASSLGLRDREQFF.

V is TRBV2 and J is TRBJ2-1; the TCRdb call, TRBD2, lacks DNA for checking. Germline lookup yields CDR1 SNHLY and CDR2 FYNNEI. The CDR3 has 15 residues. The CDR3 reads CASSEAEALYNEQFF.

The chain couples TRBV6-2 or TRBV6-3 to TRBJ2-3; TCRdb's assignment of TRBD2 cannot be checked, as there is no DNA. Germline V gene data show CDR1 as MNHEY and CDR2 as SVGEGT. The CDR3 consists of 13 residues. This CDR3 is CASQESSTDTQYF.

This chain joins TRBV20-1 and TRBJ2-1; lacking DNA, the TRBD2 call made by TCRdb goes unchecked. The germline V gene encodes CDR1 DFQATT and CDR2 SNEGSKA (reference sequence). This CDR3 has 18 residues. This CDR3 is CSAPRGLAGVFSYNEQFF.

CDR3: CAVTMAGAVPTDTQYF. The chain couples TRBV7-2 to TRBJ2-3; the D call of TRBD2 rests on TCRdb alone, since no DNA is present to check it. The germline CDR1 and CDR2 sequences are SGHTA and FQGNSA. This CDR3 comprises 16 residues.

CDR3 sequence: CASSSMTDRATGELFF. The chain links TRBV5-6 to TRBJ2-2; TCRdb's D call, TRBD1, is unchecked because there is no DNA. The CDR3 spans 16 residues. CDR1 SGHDT and CDR2 YYEEEE come from the germline V gene.

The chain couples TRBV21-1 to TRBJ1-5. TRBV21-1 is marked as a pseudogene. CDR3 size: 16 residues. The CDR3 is CASSKALGFINQPQHF.

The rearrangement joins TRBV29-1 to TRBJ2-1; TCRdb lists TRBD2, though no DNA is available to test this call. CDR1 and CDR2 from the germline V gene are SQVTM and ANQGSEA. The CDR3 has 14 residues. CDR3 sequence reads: CSVGREGTYNEQFF.

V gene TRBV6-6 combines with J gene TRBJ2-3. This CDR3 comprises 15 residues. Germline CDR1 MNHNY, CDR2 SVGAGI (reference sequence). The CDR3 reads CASSYRRVGTDTQYF.

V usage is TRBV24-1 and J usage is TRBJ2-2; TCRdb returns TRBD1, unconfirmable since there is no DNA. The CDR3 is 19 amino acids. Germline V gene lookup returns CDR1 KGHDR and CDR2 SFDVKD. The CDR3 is CATSDPGTQGATTTGELFF.

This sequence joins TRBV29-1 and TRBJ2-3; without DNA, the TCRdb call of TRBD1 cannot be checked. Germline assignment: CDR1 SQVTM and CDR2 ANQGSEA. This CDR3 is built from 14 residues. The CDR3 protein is CSVELGAGTNTQYF.

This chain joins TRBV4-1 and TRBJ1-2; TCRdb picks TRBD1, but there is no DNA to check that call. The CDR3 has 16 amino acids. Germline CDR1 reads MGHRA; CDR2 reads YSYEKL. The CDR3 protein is CASSRDTGFSNYGYTF.

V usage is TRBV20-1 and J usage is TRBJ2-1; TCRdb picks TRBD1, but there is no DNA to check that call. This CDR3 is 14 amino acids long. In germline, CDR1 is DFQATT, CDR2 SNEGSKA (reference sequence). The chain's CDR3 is CSARGQGSYNEQFF.

The CDR3 reads CASSPRGAVKLTQYF. The chain employs TRBV5-1 and TRBJ2-3; without DNA, the TCRdb call of TRBD1 cannot be checked. This CDR3 contains 15 residues. Germline CDR1 reads SGHRS; CDR2 reads YFSETQ.

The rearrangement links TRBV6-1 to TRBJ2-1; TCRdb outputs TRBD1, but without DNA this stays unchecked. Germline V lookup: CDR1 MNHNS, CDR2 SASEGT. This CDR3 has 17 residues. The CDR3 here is CASKGPNPVSSYNEQFF.

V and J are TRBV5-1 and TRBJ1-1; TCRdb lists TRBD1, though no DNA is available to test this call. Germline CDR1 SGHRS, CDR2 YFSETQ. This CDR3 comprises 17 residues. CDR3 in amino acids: CASSGTGARIKNTEAFF.

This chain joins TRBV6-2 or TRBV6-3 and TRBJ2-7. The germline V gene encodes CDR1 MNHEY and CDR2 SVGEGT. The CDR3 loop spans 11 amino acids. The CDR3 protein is CASSPANEQYF.

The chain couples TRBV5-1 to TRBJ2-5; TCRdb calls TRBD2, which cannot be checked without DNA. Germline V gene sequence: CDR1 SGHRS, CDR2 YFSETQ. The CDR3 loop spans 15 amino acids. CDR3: CASSLLAVIRETQYF.

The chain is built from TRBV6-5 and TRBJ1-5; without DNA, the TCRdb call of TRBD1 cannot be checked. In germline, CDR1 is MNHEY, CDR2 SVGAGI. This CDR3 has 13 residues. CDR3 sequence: CASRQGLGQPQHF.

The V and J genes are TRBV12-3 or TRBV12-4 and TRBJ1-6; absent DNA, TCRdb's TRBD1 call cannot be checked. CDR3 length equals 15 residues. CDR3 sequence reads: CASSLGAGVESPLHF.

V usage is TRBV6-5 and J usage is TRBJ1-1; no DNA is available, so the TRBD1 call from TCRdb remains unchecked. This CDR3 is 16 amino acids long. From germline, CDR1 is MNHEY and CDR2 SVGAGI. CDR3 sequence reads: CASSYRGTGLNTEAFF.

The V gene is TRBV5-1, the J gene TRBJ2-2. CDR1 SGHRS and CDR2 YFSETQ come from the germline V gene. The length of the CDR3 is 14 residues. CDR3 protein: CASNSDGYTGELFF.

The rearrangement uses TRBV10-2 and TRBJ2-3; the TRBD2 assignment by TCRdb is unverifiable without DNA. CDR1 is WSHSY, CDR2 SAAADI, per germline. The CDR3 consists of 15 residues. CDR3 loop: CASRASGRGTDTQYF.

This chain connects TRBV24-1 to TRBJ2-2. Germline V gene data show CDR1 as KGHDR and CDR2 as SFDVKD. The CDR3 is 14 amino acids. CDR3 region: CATSDFKGAGELFF.

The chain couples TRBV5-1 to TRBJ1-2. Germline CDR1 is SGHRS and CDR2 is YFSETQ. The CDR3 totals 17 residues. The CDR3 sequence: CASSLDIANIANYGYTF.

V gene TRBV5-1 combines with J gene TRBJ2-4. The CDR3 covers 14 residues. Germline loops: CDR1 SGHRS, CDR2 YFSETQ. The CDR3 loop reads CASSFSFLKNIQYF. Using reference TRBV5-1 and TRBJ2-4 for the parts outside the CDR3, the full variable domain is KAGVTQTPRYLIKTRGQQVTLSCSPISGHRSVSWYQQTPGQGLQFLFEYFSETQRNKGNFPGRFSGRQFSNSRSEMNVSTLELGDSALYLCASSFSFLKNIQYFGAGTRLSVL.

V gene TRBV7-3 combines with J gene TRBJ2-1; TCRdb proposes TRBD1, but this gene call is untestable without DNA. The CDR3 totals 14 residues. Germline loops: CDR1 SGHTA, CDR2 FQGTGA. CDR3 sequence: CASSPAPSAGEQFF.